These 20 T cell receptor beta chains share one sample of origin, sequenced in a study of beta chain features in type 1 diabetes (dated by TCRdb to between 2017 and 2018). What the study reported, not specific to this receptor: Type 1 diabetes patients showed a moderate but significant shortening of TCRB CDR3 length in all four CD4+ subsets.

The library came from the immunoSEQ multiplex PCR assay. All of the isolated RNA was reverse transcribed with the High Capacity cDNA Reverse Transcription Kit, so expressed TCRB transcripts were sequenced. TCRdb carries this immuneACCESS record with in-frame sequences only. Its versions omit some clonotypes, under half of them owing to an unresolved V gene in the studies checked, with the rest unexplained. This sample has 150,000 to 200,000 clones in its table, and 6% to 9% of those were observed once. Under 0.55% of the sample goes to the ten largest clones. No antigens are known for them. Material: central memory CD4+ T cells from blood. The receptor set was obtained from a young man with type 1 diabetes.

This clone was counted a few times. V and J are TRBV27 and TRBJ1-2; D ambiguous. The ends were cut back, 4 bases at V and 5 bases at J, with 8 bases in the middle. The CDR3 has 12 amino acids. Germline assignment: CDR1 MNHEY and CDR2 SMNVEV (reference sequence). CDR3 DNA sequence: TGTGCCAGCAGTTCGGGATCTTATGGCTACACCTTC. Its protein product is CASSSGSYGYTF.

The chain links TRBV7-2 to TRBJ2-1, with D maybe TRBD1 (6 bases). The CDR3 loop spans 14 amino acids. The germline CDR1 and CDR2 sequences are SGHTA and FQGNSA. Trimming took off 3 bases at V and 3 bases at J, with 9 bases between the two ends. CDR3 sequence (DNA): TGTGCCAGCAGCTTCACAGGGAACTACAATGAGCAGTTCTTC. It translates to CASSFTGNYNEQFF.

The sample holds a few counts of this clone. The genes are TRBV29-1 and TRBJ1-3; a possible D gene is TRBD1 (6 bases). Trimming left V 6 bases short and J 0 bases short, with 15 bases between. The V gene's germline CDR1 is SQVTM and CDR2 ANQGSEA. This CDR3 is 15 amino acids long. CDR3 sequence: CSVVEQGSSGNTIYF. The CDR3 DNA reads TGCAGCGTGGTGGAACAGGGAAGCTCTGGAAACACCATATATTTT.

There are a few counts of this clone. The rearrangement joins TRBV6-1 to TRBJ2-7, with TRBD2 matching over 11 bases. This CDR3 contains 17 residues. CDR1 MNHNS and CDR2 SASEGT come from the germline V gene. J lost 5 bases, V lost 0 bases, and 9 bases had no gene match. CDR3 sequence: CASSEAFGTSGLDEQYF. The CDR3 DNA follows: TGTGCCAGCAGTGAAGCGTTTGGGACTAGCGGCCTCGACGAGCAGTACTTC.

On this clone: The same CDR3 is also encoded by other DNA sequences in this sample. The chain has TRBV5-5 and TRBJ1-2; D may be TRBD1 (5 bases). Trimming pared 1 base from V and 8 bases from J, leaving 9 bases between. Per germline, CDR1 SGHKS and CDR2 YYEKEE (reference sequence). The CDR3 runs to 12 residues. CDR3 protein: CASSLQGGGYTF. The CDR3 region has the DNA TGTGCCAGCAGCTTGCAGGGAGGCGGCTACACCTTC.

This clone has only a few counts. The rearrangement joins TRBV21-1 to TRBJ1-4; the table assigns TRBD1, which was not confirmed against the DNA. TRBV21-1 is assigned pseudogene status. This CDR3 comprises 16 residues. CDR3 protein: CASRNERDSVHEKLFF. The CDR3 region has the DNA TGTGCCAGCAGGAACGAGAGGGACAGCGTCCATGAAAAACTGTTTTTT.

J is TRBJ2-1 and V is TRBV14; weak D call: TRBD1 (5 bases). V was shortened by 1 base and J by 8 bases, with 18 bases between the two germline ends. CDR1 and CDR2 (germline): SGHDN, FVKESK. This CDR3 region has 16 residues. The CDR3 DNA reads as TGTGCCAGCAGCCAAGTACCTACCCAGGGTGGTGATGAGCAGTTCTTC. Its protein is CASSQVPTQGGDEQFF.

At least ten counts were recorded for this clone. The J gene is TRBJ2-2, the V gene TRBV7-9; D unclear. The germline V gene encodes CDR1 SEHNR and CDR2 FQNEAQ (reference sequence). The CDR3 sequence is 14 residues long. Trimming took off 6 bases at V and 1 base at J, with 9 bases between the two ends. The CDR3 DNA reads as TGTGCCAGCAGGTTGACTCTGAACACCGGGGAGCTGTTTTTT. Translation gives CASRLTLNTGELFF.

Only a few counts were recorded for this clone. This sequence joins TRBV11-2 and TRBJ2-7; 11 positions match TRBD1. Germline V gene sequence: CDR1 SGHAT, CDR2 FQNNGV. Unmatched junction bases numbered 8, after V lost 2 bases and J lost 5 bases. The CDR3 sequence is 16 residues long. The CDR3: CASSLRKDRGPNEQYF. As DNA, the CDR3 is TGTGCCAGCAGCTTAAGGAAGGACAGGGGGCCCAACGAGCAGTACTTC. The entire variable domain, with the rest obtained from reference TRBV11-2 and TRBJ2-7, is as follows: EAGVAQSPRYKIIEKRQSVAFWCNPISGHATLYWYQQILGQGPKLLIQFQNNGVVDDSQLPKDRFSAERLKGVDSTLKIQPAKLEDSAVYLCASSLRKDRGPNEQYFGPGTRLTVT.

This chain uses TRBV6-6 with TRBJ2-7; possible D gene TRBD2, 7 bases. The V end lost 5 bases, the J end lost 7 bases, and 12 bases lay between the germline ends. The CDR3 consists of 12 residues. The germline V gene has CDR1 MNHNY and CDR2 SVGAGI (reference sequence). This chain's CDR3 is CASSGGGEEQYF. CDR3 in DNA: TGTGCCAGCAGTGGAGGGGGGGAGGAGCAGTACTTC.

The CDR3 spells CASSQAWSGGVSDTQYF. CDR3 DNA: TGCGCCAGCAGCCAAGCCTGGAGTGGAGGGGTATCCGATACGCAGTATTTT. The rearrangement uses TRBV4-3 and TRBJ2-3; perhaps TRBD2 as D (6 bases). This CDR3 has 17 residues. The ends were cut back, 1 base at V and 6 bases at J, with 20 bases in the middle. Per germline, CDR1 LGHNA and CDR2 YSLEER.

The V and J genes are TRBV5-1 and TRBJ2-3, with D possibly being TRBD1 (6 bases). CDR1 is SGHRS, CDR2 YFSETQ, per germline. Trimming left V 5 bases short and J 3 bases short, with 13 bases between. This CDR3 spans 14 amino acids. As DNA, the CDR3 is TGCGCCAGCAGTCTCTGGGGGCAGACAGATACGCAGTATTTT. It codes for CASSLWGQTDTQYF. The full variable domain, its missing parts supplied by reference TRBV5-1 and TRBJ2-3, is KAGVTQTPRYLIKTRGQQVTLSCSPISGHRSVSWYQQTPGQGLQFLFEYFSETQRNKGNFPGRFSGRQFSNSRSEMNVSTLELGDSALYLCASSLWGQTDTQYFGPGTRLTVL.

The chain carries TRBV5-4 and TRBJ2-1; no clear D gene. The CDR3 has 13 amino acids. The germline CDR1 and CDR2 sequences are SGHNT and YYREEE (reference sequence). V was pared by 0 bases and J by 8 bases, with 9 bases between. The CDR3 loop is CASSLAAGDEQFF. The CDR3 bases are TGTGCCAGCAGCTTGGCGGCAGGCGATGAGCAGTTCTTC.

On this clone: A read error may produce the germline difference seen at one junction end. The chain employs TRBV28 and TRBJ2-7; tentatively, D is TRBD2 (5 bases). Looked up from germline, CDR1 is MDHEN and CDR2 is SYDVKM. The CDR3 consists of 12 residues. CDR3 coding DNA: TGTGCCAGCAGGAAAGGTTACGGGGAAGAAGGCTTC. This gives the protein CASRKGYGEEGF.

This clone was counted ten times or more. The CDR3 loop is CASSGTGGSGETQYF. For the CDR3, the DNA is TGTGCCAGCAGCGGTACAGGGGGATCGGGAGAGACCCAGTACTTC. V usage is TRBV2 and J usage is TRBJ2-5; 8 bases are shared with TRBD1. V dropped 6 bases and J dropped 4; count of bases not matched to a gene: 10. CDR1 is SNHLY and CDR2 is FYNNEI in the germline V gene. The CDR3 loop spans 15 amino acids.

This clone was recorded a few times. The sample carries other DNA sequences with the same CDR3. V and J are TRBV15 and TRBJ1-3, with TRBD1 matching over 8 bases. Germline V gene lookup returns CDR1 LNHNV and CDR2 YYDKDF (reference sequence). The junction had 6 bases not matched to a gene; V was cut back by 1 base and J by 7 bases. This CDR3 contains 15 residues. DNA of the CDR3: TGTGCCACCAGCAGAGGGACAGGGAATGGGAACACCATATATTTT. Its translation is CATSRGTGNGNTIYF.

This clone was seen many times. The CDR3 nucleotides are TGTGCCAGCAGTCCTGACACACAGAACACTGAAGCTTTCTTT. It translates to CASSPDTQNTEAFF. The chain has TRBV2 and TRBJ1-1; D is unclear. V was trimmed by 5 bases and J by 1 base, leaving 11 bases between them. There are 14 residues in the CDR3. Looked up from germline, CDR1 is SNHLY and CDR2 is FYNNEI.

This clone was counted only a few times. The chain employs TRBV5-6 and TRBJ1-2; 12 bases align to TRBD1. The CDR3 has 15 amino acids. The J segment lost 4 bases and the V segment lost 4 bases, leaving 5 bases of the junction unmatched. Germline CDR1 reads SGHDT; CDR2 reads YYEEEE. CDR3 in amino acids: CASSTGTGGPYGYTF. The CDR3 DNA follows: TGTGCCAGCAGCACAGGGACAGGGGGCCCCTATGGCTACACCTTC.

The chain couples TRBV10-3 to TRBJ2-1, with 12 bases identical to TRBD2. The CDR3 contains 13 residues. The germline V gene encodes CDR1 ENHRY and CDR2 SYGVKD. The J segment lost 6 bases and the V segment lost 10 bases, leaving 4 bases of the junction unmatched. The CDR3 DNA follows: TGTGCCACGGGACTAGCGGGCGGCAATGAGCAGTTCTTC. Translated, it gives CATGLAGGNEQFF.

The rearrangement links TRBV18 to TRBJ2-7; possible D gene TRBD1, 7 bases. Per the germline V gene, CDR1 is KGHSH and CDR2 is LQKENI. V lost 0 bases, J lost 3 bases, and 9 bases lay in between. The CDR3 has 14 amino acids. The CDR3 sequence: CASSPPRGVYEQYF. CDR3 nucleotides: TGTGCCAGCTCACCACCCAGGGGGGTCTACGAGCAGTACTTC.